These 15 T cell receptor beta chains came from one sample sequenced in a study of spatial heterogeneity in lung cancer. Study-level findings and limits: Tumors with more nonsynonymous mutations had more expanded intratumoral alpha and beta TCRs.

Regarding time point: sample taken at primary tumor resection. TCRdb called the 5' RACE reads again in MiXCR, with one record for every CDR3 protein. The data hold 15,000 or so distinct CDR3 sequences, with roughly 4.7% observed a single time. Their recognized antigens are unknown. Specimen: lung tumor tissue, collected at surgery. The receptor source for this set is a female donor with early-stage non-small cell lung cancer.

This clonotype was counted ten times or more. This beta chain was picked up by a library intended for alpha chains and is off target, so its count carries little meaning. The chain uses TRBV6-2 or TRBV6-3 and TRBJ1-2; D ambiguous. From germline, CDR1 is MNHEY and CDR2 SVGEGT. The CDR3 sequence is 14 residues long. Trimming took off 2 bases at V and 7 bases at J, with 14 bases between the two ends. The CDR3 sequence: CASSYDPTLGGYTF. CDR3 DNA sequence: TGTGCCAGCAGTTACGACCCTACGTTAGGTGGCTACACCTTC.

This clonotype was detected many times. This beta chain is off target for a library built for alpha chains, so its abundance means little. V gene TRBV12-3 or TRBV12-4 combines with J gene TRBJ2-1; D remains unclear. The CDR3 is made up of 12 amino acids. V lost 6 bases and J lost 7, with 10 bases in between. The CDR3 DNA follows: TGTGCCAGCAGAGTAAGGCTGAATGAGCAGTTCTTC. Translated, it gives CASRVRLNEQFF.

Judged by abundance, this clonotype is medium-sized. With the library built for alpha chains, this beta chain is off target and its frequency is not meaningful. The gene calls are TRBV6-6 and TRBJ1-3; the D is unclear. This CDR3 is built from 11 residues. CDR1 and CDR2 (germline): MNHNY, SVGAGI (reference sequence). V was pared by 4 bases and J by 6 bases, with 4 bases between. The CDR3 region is CASSSENTIYF. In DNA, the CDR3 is TGTGCCAGCAGTTCGGAAAACACCATATATTTT.

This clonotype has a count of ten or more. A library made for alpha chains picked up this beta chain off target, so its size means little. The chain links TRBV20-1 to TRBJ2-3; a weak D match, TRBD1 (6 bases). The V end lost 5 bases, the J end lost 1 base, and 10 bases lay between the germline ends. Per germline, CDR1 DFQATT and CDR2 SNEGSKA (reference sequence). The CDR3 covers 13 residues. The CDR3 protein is CSAEGVGTDTQYF. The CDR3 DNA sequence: TGCAGTGCTGAGGGGGTGGGCACAGATACGCAGTATTTT.

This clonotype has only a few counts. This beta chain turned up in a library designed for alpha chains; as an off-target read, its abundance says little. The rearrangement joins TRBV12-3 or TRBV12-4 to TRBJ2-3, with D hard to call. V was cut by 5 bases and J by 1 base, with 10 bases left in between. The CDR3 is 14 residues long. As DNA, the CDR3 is TGTGCCAGCAGTGCGAAGTCCCGCACAGATACGCAGTATTTT. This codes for CASSAKSRTDTQYF.

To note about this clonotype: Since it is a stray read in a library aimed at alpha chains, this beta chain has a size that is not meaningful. CDR3 residues: CASSQRQSPEGTQYF. CDR3 DNA: TGCGCCAGCAGCCAGAGACAGAGCCCTGAGGGGACCCAGTACTTC. The genes are TRBV5-1 and TRBJ2-5, with D tentatively TRBD1 or TRBD2 (5 bases each). Trimming shortened V by 4 bases and J by 7 bases, and 20 bases separated the two germline ends. Germline-derived CDR1 and CDR2 are SGHRS and YFSETQ. The CDR3 spans 15 residues.

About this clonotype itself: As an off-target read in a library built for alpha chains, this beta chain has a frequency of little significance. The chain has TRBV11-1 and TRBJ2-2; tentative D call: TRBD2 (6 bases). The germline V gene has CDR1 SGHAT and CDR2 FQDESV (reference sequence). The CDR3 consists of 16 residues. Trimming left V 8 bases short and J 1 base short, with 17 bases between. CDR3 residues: CASAVRGRQNTGELFF. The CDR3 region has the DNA TGTGCCAGCGCAGTGCGGGGCCGGCAGAACACCGGGGAGCTGTTTTTT.

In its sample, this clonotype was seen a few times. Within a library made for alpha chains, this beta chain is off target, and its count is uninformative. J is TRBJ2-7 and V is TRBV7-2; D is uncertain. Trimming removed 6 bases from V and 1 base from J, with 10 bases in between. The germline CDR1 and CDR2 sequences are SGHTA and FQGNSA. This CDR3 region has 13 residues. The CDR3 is CASSFSRSYEQYF. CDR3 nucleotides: TGTGCCAGCAGTTTTAGTCGGTCCTACGAGCAGTACTTC. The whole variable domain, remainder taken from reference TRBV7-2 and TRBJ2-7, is GAGVSQSPSNKVTEKGKDVELRCDPISGHTALYWYRQSLGQGLEFLIYFQGNSAPDKSGLPSDRFSAERTGGSVSTLTIQRTQQEDSAVYLCASSFSRSYEQYFGPGTRLTVT.

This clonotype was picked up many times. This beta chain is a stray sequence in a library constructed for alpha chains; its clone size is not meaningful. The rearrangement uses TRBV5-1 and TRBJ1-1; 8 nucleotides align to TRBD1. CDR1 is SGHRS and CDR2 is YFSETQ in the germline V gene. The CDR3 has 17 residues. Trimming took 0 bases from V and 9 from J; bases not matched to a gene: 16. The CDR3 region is CASSLDVGEGTGRKAFF. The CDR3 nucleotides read TGCGCCAGCAGCTTGGATGTCGGTGAAGGGACAGGCCGAAAAGCTTTCTTT.

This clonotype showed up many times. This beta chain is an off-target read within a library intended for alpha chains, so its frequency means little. As DNA, the CDR3 is TGTGCCAGCTCACCCACCAGCGACCACGAGCAGTACTTC. Its translation: CASSPTSDHEQYF. The rearrangement joins TRBV18 to TRBJ2-7; no clear D gene. Germline lookup yields CDR1 KGHSH and CDR2 LQKENI. Trimming pared 3 bases from V and 5 bases from J, leaving 11 bases between. This CDR3 spans 13 amino acids.

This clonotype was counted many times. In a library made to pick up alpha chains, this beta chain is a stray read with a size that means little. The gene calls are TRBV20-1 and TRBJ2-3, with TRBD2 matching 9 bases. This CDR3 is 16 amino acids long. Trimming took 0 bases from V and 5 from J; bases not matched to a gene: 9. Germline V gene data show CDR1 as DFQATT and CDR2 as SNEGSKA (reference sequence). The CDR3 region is CSARDPQRGARDTQYF. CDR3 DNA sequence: TGCAGTGCTAGAGATCCGCAGCGGGGGGCCCGAGATACGCAGTATTTT.

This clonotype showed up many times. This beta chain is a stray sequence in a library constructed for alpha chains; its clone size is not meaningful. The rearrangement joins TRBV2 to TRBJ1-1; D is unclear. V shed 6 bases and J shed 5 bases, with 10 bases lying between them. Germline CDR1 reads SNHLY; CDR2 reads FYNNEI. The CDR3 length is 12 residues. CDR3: CASRRDGTEAFF. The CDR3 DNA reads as TGTGCCAGCAGAAGGGATGGGACTGAAGCTTTCTTT.

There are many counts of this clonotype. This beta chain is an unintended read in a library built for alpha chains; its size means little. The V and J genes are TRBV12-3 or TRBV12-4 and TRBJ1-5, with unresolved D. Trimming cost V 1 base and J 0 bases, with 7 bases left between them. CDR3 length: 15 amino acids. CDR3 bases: TGTGCCAGCAGTTTAGGGGCCGATAGCAATCAGCCCCAGCATTTT. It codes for CASSLGADSNQPQHF.

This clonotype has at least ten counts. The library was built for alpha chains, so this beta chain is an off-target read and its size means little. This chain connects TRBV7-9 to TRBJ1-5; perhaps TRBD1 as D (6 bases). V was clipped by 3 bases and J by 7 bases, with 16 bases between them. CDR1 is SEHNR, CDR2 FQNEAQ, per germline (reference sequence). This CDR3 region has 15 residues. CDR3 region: CASSLTAAGHQPQHF. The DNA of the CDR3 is TGTGCCAGCAGCTTGACGGCGGCGGGACACCAGCCCCAGCATTTT. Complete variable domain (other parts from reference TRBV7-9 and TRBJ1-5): DTGVSQNPRHKITKRGQNVTFRCDPISEHNRLYWYRQTLGQGPEFLTYFQNEAQLEKSRLLSDRFSAERPKGSFSTLEIQRTEQGDSAMYLCASSLTAAGHQPQHFGDGTRLSIL.

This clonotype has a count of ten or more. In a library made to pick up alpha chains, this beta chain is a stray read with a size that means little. CDR3 DNA sequence: TGCGCCAGCAGCTCCGGGGGGATGAATGAAAAACTGTTTTTT. Protein: CASSSGGMNEKLFF. The chain joins TRBV5-1 to TRBJ1-4; a possible D gene is TRBD1 (5 bases). V was cut by 3 bases and J by 5 bases, with 11 bases left in between. From germline, CDR1 is SGHRS and CDR2 YFSETQ. CDR3 length: 14 residues.